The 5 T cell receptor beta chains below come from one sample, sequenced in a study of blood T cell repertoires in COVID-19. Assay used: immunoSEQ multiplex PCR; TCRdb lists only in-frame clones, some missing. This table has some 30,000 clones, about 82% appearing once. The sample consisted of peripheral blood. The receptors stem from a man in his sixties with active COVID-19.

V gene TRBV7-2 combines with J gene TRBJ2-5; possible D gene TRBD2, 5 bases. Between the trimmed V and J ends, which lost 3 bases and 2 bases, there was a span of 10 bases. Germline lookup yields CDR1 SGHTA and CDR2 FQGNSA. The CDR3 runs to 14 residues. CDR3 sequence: CASSFTAGQETQYF. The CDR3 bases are TGTGCCAGCAGCTTTACGGCGGGTCAAGAGACCCAGTACTTC.

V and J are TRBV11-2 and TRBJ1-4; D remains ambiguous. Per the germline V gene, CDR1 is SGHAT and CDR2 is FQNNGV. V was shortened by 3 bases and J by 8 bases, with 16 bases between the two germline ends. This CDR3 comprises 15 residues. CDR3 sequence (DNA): TGTGCCAGCAGCTTTTCAGCCAGCAGAGGAGAAAAACTGTTTTTT. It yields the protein CASSFSASRGEKLFF.

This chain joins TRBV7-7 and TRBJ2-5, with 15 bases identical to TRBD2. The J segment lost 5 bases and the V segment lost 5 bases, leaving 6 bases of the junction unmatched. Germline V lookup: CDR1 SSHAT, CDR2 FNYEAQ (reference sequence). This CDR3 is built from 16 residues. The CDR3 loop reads CASSPGLAGGGETQYF. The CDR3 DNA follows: TGTGCCAGCAGCCCCGGACTAGCGGGAGGGGGGGAGACCCAGTACTTC.

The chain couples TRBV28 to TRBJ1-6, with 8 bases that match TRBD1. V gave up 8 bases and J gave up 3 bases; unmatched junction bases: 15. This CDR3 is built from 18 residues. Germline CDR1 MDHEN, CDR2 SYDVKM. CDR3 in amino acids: CASADIVGGTGYNSPLHF. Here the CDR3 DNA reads TGTGCCAGCGCTGACATCGTAGGAGGGACAGGCTATAATTCACCCCTCCACTTT.

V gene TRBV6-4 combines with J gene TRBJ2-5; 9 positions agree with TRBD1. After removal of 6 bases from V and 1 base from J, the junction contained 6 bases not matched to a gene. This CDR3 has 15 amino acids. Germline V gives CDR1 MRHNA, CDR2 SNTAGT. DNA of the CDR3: TGTGCCAGCAGCGTTAAGACAGGGGGCCAAGAGACCCAGTACTTC. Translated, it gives CASSVKTGGQETQYF.